The 17 T cell receptor beta chains below come from one sample, sequenced in a study of identical twins. TCRdb ran MiXCR on the 5' RACE reads and lists one entry per CDR3 protein. Of approximately 230,000 distinct CDR3 sequences listed, under 8.5% are singletons. This sample was shared with a second study, whose subject was T cells expressing NK-cell markers.

The sequenced sample was CD8+ T cells sorted from blood. Receptors were obtained from a woman aged 18 to 35 in good health.

This clonotype was recorded at least ten times. The V call is TRBV11-2, the J call TRBJ2-2; D not certain. The CDR3 sequence is 14 residues long. Trimming cost V 8 bases and J 2 bases, with 12 bases left between them. Per the germline V gene, CDR1 is SGHAT and CDR2 is FQNNGV. The DNA for the CDR3 is TGTGCCAGCCCCACCGGGCCCAACACCGGGGAGCTGTTTTTT. This sequence encodes CASPTGPNTGELFF.

This clonotype was detected only a few times. The chain carries TRBV20-1 and TRBJ1-5; a possible D gene is TRBD1 (6 bases). The CDR3 extends over 16 amino acids. Looked up from germline, CDR1 is DFQATT and CDR2 is SNEGSKA (reference sequence). The ends were cut back, 4 bases at V and 5 bases at J, with 21 bases in the middle. The chain's CDR3 is CSANNPTGYGDQPQHF. Here the CDR3 DNA reads TGCAGTGCTAATAATCCCACAGGGTACGGGGATCAGCCCCAGCATTTT.

This clonotype was detected only a few times. The CDR3 loop reads CASSLLAGGPKNIQYF. The CDR3 DNA reads as TGTGCCAGCAGCTTGCTAGCGGGAGGGCCCAAAAACATTCAGTACTTC. V usage is TRBV5-5 and J usage is TRBJ2-4; 12 nucleotides agree with TRBD2. The V gene's germline CDR1 is SGHKS and CDR2 YYEKEE (reference sequence). This CDR3 comprises 16 residues. J gave up 2 bases and V 1 base, and 1 base lay outside the gene matches.

This clonotype turned up a few times. The V call is TRBV9, the J call TRBJ2-7; 8 bases line up with TRBD2. This CDR3 comprises 15 residues. Germline V CDR1 and CDR2: SGDLS, YYNGEE. Trimming cost V 3 bases and J 6 bases; bases outside gene matches: 11. The CDR3 nucleotides read TGTGCCAGCAGCGCGGGAGGGCAGGGCGGAACCGAGCAGTACTTC. Translation gives CASSAGGQGGTEQYF.

The table lists this clonotype with many counts. The V and J genes are TRBV25-1 and TRBJ1-2; the D is unclear. This CDR3 has 13 amino acids. Germline V gives CDR1 MGHDK, CDR2 SYGVNS. Trimming shortened V by 2 bases and J by 3 bases, and 7 bases separated the two germline ends. This chain's CDR3 is CASSEALHYGYTF. The DNA for the CDR3 is TGTGCCAGCAGTGAAGCCCTTCACTATGGCTACACCTTC.

This chain uses TRBV24-1 with TRBJ2-1, with 8 nucleotides matching TRBD2. Trimming removed 9 bases from V and 4 bases from J; junction bases left unmatched: 4. Germline lookup yields CDR1 KGHDR and CDR2 SFDVKD. CDR3 length: 13 residues. CDR3 loop: CATGTSSYNEQFF. The CDR3 coding sequence is TGTGCCACCGGGACTAGTAGTTACAATGAGCAGTTCTTC.

J is TRBJ1-5 and V is TRBV5-5, with no clear D. This CDR3 is built from 14 residues. Between the trimmed V and J ends, which lost 3 bases and 0 bases, there was a span of 7 bases. Germline V gene lookup returns CDR1 SGHKS and CDR2 YYEKEE (reference sequence). The CDR3 protein is CASSWEFSNQPQHF. In nucleotides, the CDR3 is TGTGCCAGCAGCTGGGAGTTTAGCAATCAGCCCCAGCATTTT.

The chain uses TRBV4-1 and TRBJ2-3; D is unclear. The germline V gene encodes CDR1 MGHRA and CDR2 YSYEKL. The CDR3 sequence is 17 residues long. Trimming took off 0 bases at V and 3 bases at J, with 16 bases between the two ends. CDR3 in DNA: TGCGCCAGCAGCCAAGATCTTAGGGCAGGTTCGACAGATACGCAGTATTTT. Amino acid sequence: CASSQDLRAGSTDTQYF.

Ten or more counts support this clonotype. The chain joins TRBV18 to TRBJ2-1, with D possibly TRBD2 on 5 matching bases. With 0 bases removed from V and 7 bases from J, the gap between germline ends came to 16 bases. In germline, CDR1 is KGHSH, CDR2 LQKENI. CDR3 length: 16 amino acids. The CDR3 nucleotides read TGTGCCAGCTCACCACCCCAGAGGGAGAGACGGAATGAGCAGTTCTTC. It encodes CASSPPQRERRNEQFF.

The chain employs TRBV5-1 and TRBJ2-7; D gene unclear. Germline CDR1 reads SGHRS; CDR2 reads YFSETQ. This CDR3 region has 13 residues. Between the trimmed V and J ends, which lost 1 base and 2 bases, there was a span of 7 bases. CDR3: CASSLTQTYEQYF. The CDR3 DNA follows: TGCGCCAGCAGCTTGACACAAACCTACGAGCAGTACTTC.

This clonotype occurred many times. V is TRBV20-1 and J is TRBJ2-7; the D gene could be TRBD1 or TRBD2 (5 bases each). Per the germline V gene, CDR1 is DFQATT and CDR2 is SNEGSKA (reference sequence). The CDR3 length is 15 residues. Trimming removed 0 bases at V and 1 base at J, with 13 bases between. This CDR3 is CSARDYVGPSYEQYF. CDR3 in DNA: TGCAGTGCTAGAGATTATGTGGGACCTTCCTACGAGCAGTACTTC.

This clonotype was picked up a small number of times. This chain joins TRBV10-2 and TRBJ2-7, with TRBD1 matching 8 bases. The length of the CDR3 is 14 residues. V lost 7 bases to trimming and J lost 0 bases; unmatched junction nucleotides: 5. Germline CDR1 WSHSY, CDR2 SAAADI. The CDR3 DNA reads as TGCGCCAGCACTTTACAGGGGGACTCCTACGAGCAGTACTTC. Translation gives CASTLQGDSYEQYF.

This clonotype has a count of ten or more. V is TRBV3-1 and J is TRBJ2-1; TRBD2 might be the D (5 bases). This CDR3 spans 13 amino acids. The ends were cut back, 7 bases at V and 9 bases at J, with 16 bases in the middle. CDR1 and CDR2 from the germline V gene are LGHDT and YNNKEL (reference sequence). The CDR3 nucleotides are TGTGCCAGCAAGCCTTCGGAGGCGAGTGAGCAGTTCTTC. Its translation is CASKPSEASEQFF.

This clonotype was observed a handful of times. CDR3 DNA: TGTGCCACTGGGGGGGAGAGGATGAACATTCAGTACTTC. Its translation: CATGGERMNIQYF. The chain links TRBV15 to TRBJ2-4; the match to TRBD2 covers 7 bases. J lost 7 bases, V lost 9 bases, and 9 bases had no gene match. Germline assignment: CDR1 LNHNV and CDR2 YYDKDF (reference sequence). CDR3 length equals 13 residues.

This clonotype came up a few times. The chain recombines TRBV29-1 with TRBJ2-7, with D possibly called TRBD1 or TRBD2 (6 bases each). Trimming removed 7 bases from V and 2 bases from J, with 15 bases in between. The germline CDR1 and CDR2 sequences are SQVTM and ANQGSEA. The CDR3 covers 13 residues. CDR3: CSASGALTYEQYF. The CDR3 DNA is TGCAGCGCCTCGGGGGCGCTAACCTACGAGCAGTACTTC.

This chain links TRBV13 with TRBJ1-1; tentative D call: TRBD1 (5 bases). The CDR3 loop spans 16 amino acids. Trimming left V 0 bases short and J 3 bases short, with 14 bases between. Per the germline V gene, CDR1 is PRHDT and CDR2 is FYEKMQ (reference sequence). CDR3 loop: CASSLGGQGDDTEAFF. CDR3 DNA sequence: TGTGCCAGCAGCTTAGGCGGTCAAGGGGACGACACTGAAGCTTTCTTT.

This clonotype was seen only a few times. CDR3 amino acids: CASSQADRGSNEQFF. CDR3 nucleotide sequence: TGCGCCAGCAGCCAAGCAGACAGGGGCTCTAATGAGCAGTTCTTC. The chain uses TRBV4-3 and TRBJ2-1; TRBD1 matches at 8 bases. Per germline, CDR1 LGHNA and CDR2 YSLEER. Trimming removed 1 base from V and 7 bases from J; junction bases left unmatched: 6. The CDR3 has 15 residues.